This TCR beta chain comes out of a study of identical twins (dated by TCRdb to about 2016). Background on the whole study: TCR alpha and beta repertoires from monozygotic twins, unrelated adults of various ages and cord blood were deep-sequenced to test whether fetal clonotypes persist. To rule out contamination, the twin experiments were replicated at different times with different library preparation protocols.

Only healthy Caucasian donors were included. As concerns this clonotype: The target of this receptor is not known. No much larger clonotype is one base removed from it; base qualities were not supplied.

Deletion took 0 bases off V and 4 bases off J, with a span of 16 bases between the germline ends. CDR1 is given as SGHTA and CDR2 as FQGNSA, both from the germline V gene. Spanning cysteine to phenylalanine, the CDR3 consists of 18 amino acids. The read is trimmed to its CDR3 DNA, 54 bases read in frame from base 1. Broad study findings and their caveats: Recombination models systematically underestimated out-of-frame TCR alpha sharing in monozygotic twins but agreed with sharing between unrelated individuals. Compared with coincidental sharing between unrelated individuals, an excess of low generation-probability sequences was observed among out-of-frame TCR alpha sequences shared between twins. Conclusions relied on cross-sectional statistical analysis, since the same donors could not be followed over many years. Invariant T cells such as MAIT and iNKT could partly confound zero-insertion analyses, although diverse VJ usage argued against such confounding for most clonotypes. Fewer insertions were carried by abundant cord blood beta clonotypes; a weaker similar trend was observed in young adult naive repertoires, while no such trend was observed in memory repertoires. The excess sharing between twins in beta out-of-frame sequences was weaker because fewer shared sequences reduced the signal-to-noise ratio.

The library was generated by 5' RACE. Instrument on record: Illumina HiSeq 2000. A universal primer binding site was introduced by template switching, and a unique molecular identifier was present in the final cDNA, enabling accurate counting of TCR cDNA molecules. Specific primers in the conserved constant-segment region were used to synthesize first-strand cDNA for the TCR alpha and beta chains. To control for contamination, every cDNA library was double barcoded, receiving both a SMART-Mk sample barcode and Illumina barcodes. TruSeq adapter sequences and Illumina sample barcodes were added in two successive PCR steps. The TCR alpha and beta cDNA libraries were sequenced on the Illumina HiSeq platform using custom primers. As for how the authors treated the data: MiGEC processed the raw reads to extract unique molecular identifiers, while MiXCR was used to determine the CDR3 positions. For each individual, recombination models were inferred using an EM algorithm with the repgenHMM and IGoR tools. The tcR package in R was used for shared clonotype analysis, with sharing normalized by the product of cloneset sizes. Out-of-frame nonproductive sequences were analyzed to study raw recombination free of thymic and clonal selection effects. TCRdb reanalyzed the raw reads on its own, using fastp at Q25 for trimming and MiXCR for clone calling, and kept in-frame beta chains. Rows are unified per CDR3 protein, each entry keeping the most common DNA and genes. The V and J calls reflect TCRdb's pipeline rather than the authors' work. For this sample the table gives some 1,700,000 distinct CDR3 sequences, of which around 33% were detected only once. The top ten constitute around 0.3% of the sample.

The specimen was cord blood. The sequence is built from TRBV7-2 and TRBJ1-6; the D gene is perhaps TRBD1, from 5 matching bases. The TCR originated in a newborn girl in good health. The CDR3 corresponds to CASSLAWAGTFYNSPLHF. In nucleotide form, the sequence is TGTGCCAGCAGCTTAGCATGGGCAGGGACCTTTTATAATTCACCCCTCCACTTT.